Reported below is one T cell receptor beta chain. Antigen: not known. Sample time point: patch test 2, 6 weeks after DPC sensitization. Documented treatment: therapeutic diphenylcyclopropenone sensitization with weekly scalp DPC. The data derive from a study of human T cells and chemical hapten exposure. Individual cDNA molecules each carried unique molecular identifiers attached by the library. TCRdb re-called the RACE reads through MiXCR, storing one row per CDR3 protein. The table includes around 360,000 distinct CDR3 sequences, just under 6.5% detected once. This CDR3 comprises 14 residues. The germline gives CDR1 DFQATT, CDR2 SNEGSKA (reference sequence). With 6 bases removed from V and 0 bases from J, the gap between germline ends came to 13 bases. General study points: The study found that DPC sensitization did not change TCRs above 1 in 1000 frequency. Having alopecia, donors may respond immunologically unlike healthy people.

Material: whole blood, obtained in connection with sensitization to the hapten diphenylcyclopropenone (DPC). This TCR was sampled from a young woman with alopecia areata. Some clones in this sample may be carry-over from other donors' samples. The chain couples TRBV20-1 to TRBJ2-3; D unclear. CDR3 sequence: CSAPQQKSTDTQYF. The DNA of the CDR3 is TGCAGTGCCCCCCAACAGAAAAGCACAGATACGCAGTATTTT.